The present TCR beta chain was sequenced within a study of blood T cell repertoires in COVID-19. At the level of the study: Sample material is recorded as cDNA or gDNA derived from T cells, B-cell-depleted T cells, or PBMCs.

Study members were between roughly 18 and 90 years old and lived in around 24 US regions. Each participant's cohort was designated according to participant-reported clinical history. In the original processing: Estimates of nucleated cell counts were drawn from the amplification of reference gene primers. Sequencing used immunoSEQ multiplex PCR; TCRdb keeps in-frame clones, though not all of them. V and J calls and clone size are copied from that table; D and trimming were computed from the DNA. The top ten hold 1.5% to 2% of the sample, which has 250,000 to 350,000 clones, around 89% seen once. Source material: PBMCs or T cells enriched from blood (not recorded which). The source is a woman aged 18-35 years with acute COVID-19.

The CDR3 spells CASSLVQGSYEQYF. The CDR3 DNA reads TGCGCCAGCAGCTTGGTACAGGGCTCCTACGAGCAGTACTTC. The chain employs TRBV5-1 and TRBJ2-7, with D perhaps TRBD1 (6 bases). Germline V gene sequence: CDR1 SGHRS, CDR2 YFSETQ. The CDR3 sequence is 14 residues long. Between the trimmed V and J ends, which lost 0 bases and 0 bases, there was a span of 7 bases.